This T cell receptor beta chain was observed in a study of shared clonotypes between healthy human individuals. The repertoire was sequenced with immunoSEQ multiplex PCR; TCRdb's copy has only in-frame clones and lacks some. The sample shows about 2 million clones, about 95% of them seen only once. This CDR3 spans 16 amino acids. Naive CD8 populations comprised CD45RO-negative cells positively selected for CCR7, excluding terminally differentiated effector memory CD45RA+ cells. The rearrangement joins TRBV21-1 to TRBJ2-6; the table names TRBD2, a call not compared with the DNA. TRBV21-1 is listed as a pseudogene. This TCR was sampled from a man between 18 and 35 years old in good health. The sequenced material came from naive CD8+ T cells sorted from blood. The CDR3 is CASSKPEGFGANVLTF. The CDR3 bases are TGTGCCAGCAGCAAACCGGAGGGTTTTGGGGCCAACGTCCTGACTTTC.